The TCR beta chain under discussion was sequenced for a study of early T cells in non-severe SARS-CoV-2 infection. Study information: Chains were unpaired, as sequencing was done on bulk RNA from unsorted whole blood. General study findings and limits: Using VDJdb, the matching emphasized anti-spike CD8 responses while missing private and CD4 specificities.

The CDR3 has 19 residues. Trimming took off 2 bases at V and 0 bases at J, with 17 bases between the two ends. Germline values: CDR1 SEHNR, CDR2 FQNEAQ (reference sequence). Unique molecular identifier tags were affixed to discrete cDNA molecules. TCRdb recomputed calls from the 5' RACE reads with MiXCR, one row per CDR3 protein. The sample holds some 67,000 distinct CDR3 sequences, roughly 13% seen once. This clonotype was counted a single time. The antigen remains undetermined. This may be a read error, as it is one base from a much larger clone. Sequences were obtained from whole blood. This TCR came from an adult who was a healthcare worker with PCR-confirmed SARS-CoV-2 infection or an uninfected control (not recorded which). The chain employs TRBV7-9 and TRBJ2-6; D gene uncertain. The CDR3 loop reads CASSLMYRVSVSGANVLTF. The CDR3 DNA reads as TGTGCCAGCAGCTTAATGTATCGGGTCTCAGTCTCTGGGGCCAACGTCCTGACTTTC.